The source of this T cell receptor (beta chain) is a study of T cell repertoires in aging, cancer and after chemotherapy. Study-level information: Clear clonal overlap appeared across healthy donor samples taken over several months to years.

Multiplex touch-down PCR with TRB-A/B primers amplified rearranged V-D-J TRB sequences. Each CDR3 protein gets one entry after TCRdb re-called the multiplex PCR reads with MiXCR. Of over 10,000 distinct CDR3 sequences listed, approximately 22% are singletons. Study-wide results and limits: Untreated cancer patients had significantly lower blood TCR diversity than age-matched healthy donors. Loss of evenness, beyond lost richness, contributed to age-related TCR diversity decline in cancer patients. In each cancer cohort, median generation probability increased across chemotherapy, suggesting thymic output rebounded.

Trimming pared 4 bases from V and 1 base from J, leaving 13 bases between. This CDR3 is 15 amino acids long. Germline CDR1 MNHEY, CDR2 SVGAGI. TCR beta rearrangements were amplified from peripheral blood genomic DNA. About this clonotype: Its antigen is as yet unknown.

The sequence came from a human donor in good health. The material sequenced was blood. The chain couples TRBV6-5 to TRBJ1-1; D might be TRBD1 (6 bases). The CDR3 protein is CASSSPGDGNTEAFF. CDR3 coding DNA: TGTGCCAGCAGTTCCCCAGGGGACGGGAACACTGAAGCTTTCTTT.